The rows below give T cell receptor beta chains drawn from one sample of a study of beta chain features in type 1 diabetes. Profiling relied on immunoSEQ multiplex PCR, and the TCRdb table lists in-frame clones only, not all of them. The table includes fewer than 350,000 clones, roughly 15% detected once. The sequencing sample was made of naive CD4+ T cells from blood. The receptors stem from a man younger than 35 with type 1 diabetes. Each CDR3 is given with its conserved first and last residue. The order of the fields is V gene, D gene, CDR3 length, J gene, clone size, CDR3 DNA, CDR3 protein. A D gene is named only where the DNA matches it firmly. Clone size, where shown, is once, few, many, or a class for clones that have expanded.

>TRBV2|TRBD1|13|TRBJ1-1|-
TGTGCCAGCAGCGGACAGGGGAACACTGAAGCTTTCTTT
CASSGQGNTEAFF
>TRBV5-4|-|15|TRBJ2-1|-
TGTGCCAGCAGCTTGCAGGGCAACTCCTACAATGAGCAGTTCTTC
CASSLQGNSYNEQFF
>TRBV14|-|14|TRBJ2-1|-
TGTGCCAGCAGCCCTGGGCCGGCAAACAATGAGCAGTTCTTC
CASSPGPANNEQFF
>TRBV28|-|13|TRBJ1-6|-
TGTGCCAGCAGTTTGGCTTTTCCCCACCCCCTCCACTTT
CASSLAFPHPLHF
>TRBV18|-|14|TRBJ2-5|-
TGTGCCAGCTCACCAAGACAGGCGGGAGAGACCCAGTACTTC
CASSPRQAGETQYF
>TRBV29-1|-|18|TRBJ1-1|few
TGCAGCGTTGCATTAGGATTCATTACAGGGCCCCTGGACACTGAAGCTTTCTTT
CSVALGFITGPLDTEAFF
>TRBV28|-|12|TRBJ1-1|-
TGTGCCAGTTCGCGGCGGAACACTGAAGCTTTCTTT
CASSRRNTEAFF
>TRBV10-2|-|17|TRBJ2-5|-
TGCGCCAGCAGTGAGTCGAGTTCGAAGGCGGGGCAAGAGACCCAGTACTTC
CASSESSSKAGQETQYF
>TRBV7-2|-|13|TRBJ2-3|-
TGTGCCAGCACCCACTCCCCCCAAGATACGCAGTATTTT
CASTHSPQDTQYF
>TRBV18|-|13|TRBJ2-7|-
TGTGCCAGCTCACCACTTGACTCGGGGGAGCAGTACTTC
CASSPLDSGEQYF
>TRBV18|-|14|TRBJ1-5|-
TGTGCCAGCTCACCAGAGGGAGGTGAGCAGCCCCAGCATTTT
CASSPEGGEQPQHF
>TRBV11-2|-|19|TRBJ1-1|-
TGTGCCAGCAGCTTAGGAGATTGGTATGGTGGGGCCTTGGGTACTGAAGCTTTCTTT
CASSLGDWYGGALGTEAFF
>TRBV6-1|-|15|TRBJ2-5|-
TGTGCCAGCAGTGAAGGAGGCGGGCTCCAAGAGACCCAGTACTTC
CASSEGGGLQETQYF
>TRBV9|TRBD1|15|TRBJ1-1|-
TGTGCCAGCAGCCTTCTGGGACAGGGGAACACTGAAGCTTTCTTT
CASSLLGQGNTEAFF
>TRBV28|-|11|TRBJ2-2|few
TGTGCCAGCAGTGAGACCGGGGAGCTGTTTTTT
CASSETGELFF
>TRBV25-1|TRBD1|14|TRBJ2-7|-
TGTGCCAGCAGTGGAGGACAGGGGAACTACGAGCAGTACTTC
CASSGGQGNYEQYF
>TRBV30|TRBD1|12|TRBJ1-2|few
TGTGCCTGGAGCAGGGGGAACTATGGCTACACCTTC
CAWSRGNYGYTF
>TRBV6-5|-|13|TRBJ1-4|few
TGTGCCAGCAGTTACGCAGGGGATGAAAAACTGTTTTTT
CASSYAGDEKLFF
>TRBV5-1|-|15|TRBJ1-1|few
TGCGCCAGCAGCTTACAGGGATCTAAGAACACTGAAGCTTTCTTT
CASSLQGSKNTEAFF
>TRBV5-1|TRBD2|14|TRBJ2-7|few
TGCGCCAGCAGCGAGACCCTAGCGGAATACGAGCAGTACTTC
CASSETLAEYEQYF
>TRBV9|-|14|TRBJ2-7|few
TGTGCCAGCAATCAGGATCCCATGAGCAACGAGCAGTACTTC
CASNQDPMSNEQYF
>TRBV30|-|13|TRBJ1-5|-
TGTGCCTGGAGTCGGCAGGGCAGTCAGCCCCAGCATTTT
CAWSRQGSQPQHF
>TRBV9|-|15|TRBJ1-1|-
TGTGCCAGCAGCGTGCGCGGGGAGCTGAACACTGAAGCTTTCTTT
CASSVRGELNTEAFF
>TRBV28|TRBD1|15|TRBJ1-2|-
TGTGCCAGCAGTCCTAGACAGGGCTATTACTATGGCTACACCTTC
CASSPRQGYYYGYTF
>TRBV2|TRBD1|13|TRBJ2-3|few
TGTGCCGGGTGGGACAGCAAGGCAGATACGCAGTATTTT
CAGWDSKADTQYF
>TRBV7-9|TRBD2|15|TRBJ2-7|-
TGTGCCAGCAGCTTTCCTAGCGGGGGGACCTACGAGCAGTACTTC
CASSFPSGGTYEQYF
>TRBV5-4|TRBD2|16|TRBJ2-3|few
TGTGCCAGCAGCTCGGGGGAGGCGGGAGGATCAGATACGCAGTATTTT
CASSSGEAGGSDTQYF